This T cell receptor (beta chain) was captured in a study of identical twins. Points from the study as a whole: Models underestimated TCR alpha sharing (out-of-frame) in monozygotic twins.

The CDR3 runs to 13 residues. The germline V and J ends were trimmed by 3 bases and 5 bases, with 9 bases remaining between them. Using its own MiXCR run on the 5' RACE reads, TCRdb lists one record per CDR3 protein. The table lists about 520,000 distinct CDR3 sequences, under 25% of them singletons, with 0.91% in the top ten. Note on this clonotype: Its antigen is currently unknown.

The same sample was also used in a study of T cells expressing NK-cell markers. That study reports: Most of the eight sequenced donors were HCMV-seropositive; one was seronegative. These clonotypes also led the CD3+CD56-NKG2C+ fraction in a few donors.

The TCR sequence derives from a young woman in good health. The chain carries TRBV12-3 or TRBV12-4 and TRBJ2-3, with D possibly being TRBD1 (6 bases). The sample consisted of CD4+ T cells sorted from blood. The CDR3 nucleotides read TGTGCCAGCAGTTTCAGGGGTGAAGATACGCAGTATTTT. Protein product: CASSFRGEDTQYF.